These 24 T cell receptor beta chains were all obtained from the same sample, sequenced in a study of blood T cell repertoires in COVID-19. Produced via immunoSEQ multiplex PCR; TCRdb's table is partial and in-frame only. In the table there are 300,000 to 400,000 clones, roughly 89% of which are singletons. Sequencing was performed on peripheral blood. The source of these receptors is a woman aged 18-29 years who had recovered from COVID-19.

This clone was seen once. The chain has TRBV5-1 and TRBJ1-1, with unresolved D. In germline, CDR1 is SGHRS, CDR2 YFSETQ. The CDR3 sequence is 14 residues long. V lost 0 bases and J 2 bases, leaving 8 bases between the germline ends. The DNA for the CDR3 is TGCGCCAGCAGCTTGGGGAGCCCCAACACTGAAGCTTTCTTT. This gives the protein CASSLGSPNTEAFF.

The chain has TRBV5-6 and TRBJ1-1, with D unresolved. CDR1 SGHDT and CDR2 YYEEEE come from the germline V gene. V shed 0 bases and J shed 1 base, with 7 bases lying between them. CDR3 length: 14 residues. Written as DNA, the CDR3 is TGTGCCAGCAGCTTGGGGGCCCAGAACACTGAAGCTTTCTTT. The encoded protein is CASSLGAQNTEAFF. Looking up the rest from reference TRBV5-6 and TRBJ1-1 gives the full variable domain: DAGVTQSPTHLIKTRGQQVTLRCSPKSGHDTVSWYQQALGQGPQFIFQYYEEEERQRGNFPDRFSGHQFPNYSSELNVNALLLGDSALYLCASSLGAQNTEAFFGQGTRLTVV.

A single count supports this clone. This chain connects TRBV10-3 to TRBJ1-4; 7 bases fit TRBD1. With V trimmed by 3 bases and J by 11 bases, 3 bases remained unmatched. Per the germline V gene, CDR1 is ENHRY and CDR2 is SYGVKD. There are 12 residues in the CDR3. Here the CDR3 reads CAISDDRDKLFF. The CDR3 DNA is TGTGCCATCAGTGACGACAGGGACAAACTGTTTTTT.

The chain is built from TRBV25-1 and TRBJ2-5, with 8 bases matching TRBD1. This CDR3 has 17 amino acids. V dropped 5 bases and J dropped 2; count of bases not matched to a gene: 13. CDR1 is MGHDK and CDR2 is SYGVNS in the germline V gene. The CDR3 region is CASSTQGATPAQETQYF. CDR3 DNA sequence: TGTGCCAGCAGTACCCAGGGGGCCACTCCCGCACAAGAGACCCAGTACTTC. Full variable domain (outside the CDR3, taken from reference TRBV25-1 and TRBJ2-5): EADIYQTPRYLVIGTGKKITLECSQTMGHDKMYWYQQDPGMELHLIHYSYGVNSTEKGDLSSESTVSRIRTEHFPLTLESARPSHTSQYLCASSTQGATPAQETQYFGPGTRLLVL.

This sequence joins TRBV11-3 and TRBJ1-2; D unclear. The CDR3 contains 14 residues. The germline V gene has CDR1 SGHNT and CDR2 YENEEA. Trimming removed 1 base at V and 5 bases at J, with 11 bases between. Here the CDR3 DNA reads TGTGCCAGCAGCTTAGGTGGCAGTCGTTATGGCTACACCTTC. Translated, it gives CASSLGGSRYGYTF.

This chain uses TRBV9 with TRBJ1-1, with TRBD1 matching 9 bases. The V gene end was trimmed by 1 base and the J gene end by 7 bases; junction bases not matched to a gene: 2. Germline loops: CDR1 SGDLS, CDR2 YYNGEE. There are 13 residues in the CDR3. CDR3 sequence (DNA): TGTGCCAGCAGCGTAACAGGGGGCGGTGAAGCTTTCTTT. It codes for CASSVTGGGEAFF.

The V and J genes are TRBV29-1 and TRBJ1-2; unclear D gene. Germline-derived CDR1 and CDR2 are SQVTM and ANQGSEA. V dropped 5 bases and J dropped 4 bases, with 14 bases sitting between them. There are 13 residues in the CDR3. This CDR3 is CSVFRPEGYGYTF. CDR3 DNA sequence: TGCAGCGTTTTCAGGCCAGAGGGCTATGGCTACACCTTC. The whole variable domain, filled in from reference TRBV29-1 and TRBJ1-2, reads SAVISQKPSRDICQRGTSLTIQCQVDSQVTMMFWYRQQPGQSLTLIATANQGSEATYESGFVIDKFPISRPNLTFSTLTVSNMSPEDSSIYLCSVFRPEGYGYTFGSGTRLTVV.

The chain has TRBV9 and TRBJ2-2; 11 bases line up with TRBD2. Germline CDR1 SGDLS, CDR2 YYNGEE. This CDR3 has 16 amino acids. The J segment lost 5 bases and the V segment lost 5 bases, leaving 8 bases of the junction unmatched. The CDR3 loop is CASRGPGLAVTGELFF. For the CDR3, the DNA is TGTGCCAGCAGAGGGCCGGGACTAGCGGTTACCGGGGAGCTGTTTTTT.

For the CDR3, the DNA is TGTGCCAGCAGTTACCCCCCCAGTCCACTGTTTTTT. Translation gives CASSYPPSPLFF. The chain joins TRBV6-5 to TRBJ1-4; D ambiguous. The CDR3 totals 12 residues. Per germline, CDR1 MNHEY and CDR2 SVGAGI. V shed 2 bases and J shed 13 bases, with 11 bases lying between them.

The CDR3 coding sequence is TGTGCCAGCAGCGCTGAGATGCAGGGGACGGCATCGATCCACACCATATATTTT. Translating it yields CASSAEMQGTASIHTIYF. The J gene is TRBJ1-3, the V gene TRBV7-9, with D tentatively TRBD1 (6 bases). The germline V gene encodes CDR1 SEHNR and CDR2 FQNEAQ (reference sequence). The CDR3 is 18 amino acids. Between the trimmed V and J ends, which lost 5 bases and 8 bases, there was a span of 28 bases.

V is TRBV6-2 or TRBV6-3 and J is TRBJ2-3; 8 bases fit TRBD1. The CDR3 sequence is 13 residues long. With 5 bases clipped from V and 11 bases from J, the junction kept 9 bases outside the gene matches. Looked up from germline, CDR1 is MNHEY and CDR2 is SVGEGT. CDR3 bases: TGTGCCAGCAGTCCCGGGACAGGCCATCAGCAGTATTTT. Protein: CASSPGTGHQQYF.

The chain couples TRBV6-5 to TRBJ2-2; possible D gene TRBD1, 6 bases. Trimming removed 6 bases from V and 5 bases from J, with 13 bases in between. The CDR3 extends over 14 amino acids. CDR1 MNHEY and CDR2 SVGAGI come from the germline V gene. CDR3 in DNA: TGTGCCAGCAGATCAGGGGCGGCTACCGGGGAGCTGTTTTTT. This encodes CASRSGAATGELFF.

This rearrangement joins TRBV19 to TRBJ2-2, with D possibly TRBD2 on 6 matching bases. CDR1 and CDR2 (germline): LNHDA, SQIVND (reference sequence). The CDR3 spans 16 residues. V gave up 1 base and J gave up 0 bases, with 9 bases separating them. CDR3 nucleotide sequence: TGTGCCAGTAGTATAGGGTTAGCGGCGAACACCGGGGAGCTGTTTTTT. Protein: CASSIGLAANTGELFF.

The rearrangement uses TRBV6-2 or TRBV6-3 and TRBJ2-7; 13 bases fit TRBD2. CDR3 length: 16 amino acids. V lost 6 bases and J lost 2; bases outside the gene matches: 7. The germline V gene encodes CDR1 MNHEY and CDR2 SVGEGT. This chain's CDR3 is CASSPPGLAGTYEQYV. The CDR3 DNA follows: TGTGCCAGCAGCCCACCGGGACTAGCGGGAACCTACGAGCAGTACGTC.

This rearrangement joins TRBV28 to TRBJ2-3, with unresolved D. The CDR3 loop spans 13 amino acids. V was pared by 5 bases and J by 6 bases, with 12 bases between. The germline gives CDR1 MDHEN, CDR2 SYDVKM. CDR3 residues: CASSPSLRDTQYF. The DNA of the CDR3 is TGTGCCAGCAGTCCTTCCCTCAGGGATACGCAGTATTTT.

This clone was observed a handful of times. The CDR3 coding sequence is TGTGCCAGCAGCACCGCCGGGACAGGGAACTATGGCTACACCTTC. Its translation is CASSTAGTGNYGYTF. The chain links TRBV7-9 to TRBJ1-2, with TRBD1 matching 9 bases. CDR3 length: 15 amino acids. Trimming removed 5 bases from V and 2 bases from J; junction bases left unmatched: 6. The germline CDR1 and CDR2 sequences are SEHNR and FQNEAQ (reference sequence).

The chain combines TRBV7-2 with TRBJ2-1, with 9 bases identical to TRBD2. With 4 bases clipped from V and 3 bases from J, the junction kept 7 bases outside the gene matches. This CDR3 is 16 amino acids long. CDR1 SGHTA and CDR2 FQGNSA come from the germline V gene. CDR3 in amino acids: CASSYAGLANYNEQFF. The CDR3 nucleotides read TGTGCCAGCAGCTACGCAGGACTAGCGAACTACAATGAGCAGTTCTTC.

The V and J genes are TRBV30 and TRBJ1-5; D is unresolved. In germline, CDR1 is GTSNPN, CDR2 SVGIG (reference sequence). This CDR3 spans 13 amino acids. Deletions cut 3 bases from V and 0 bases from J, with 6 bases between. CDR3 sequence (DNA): TGTGCCTGGAGCTACAGTAGCAATCAGCCCCAGCATTTT. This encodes CAWSYSSNQPQHF.

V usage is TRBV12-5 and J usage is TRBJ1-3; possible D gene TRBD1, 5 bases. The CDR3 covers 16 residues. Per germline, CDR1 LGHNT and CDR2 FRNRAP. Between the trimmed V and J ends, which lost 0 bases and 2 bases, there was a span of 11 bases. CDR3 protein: CASGLVLGHPGNTIYF. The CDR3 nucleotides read TGTGCTAGTGGTTTGGTATTAGGACACCCTGGAAACACCATATATTTT.

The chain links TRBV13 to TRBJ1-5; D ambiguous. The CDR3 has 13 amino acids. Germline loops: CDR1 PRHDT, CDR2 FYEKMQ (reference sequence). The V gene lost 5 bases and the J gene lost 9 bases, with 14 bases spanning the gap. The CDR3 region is CASSKEGGPPQHF. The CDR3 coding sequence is TGTGCCAGCAGCAAGGAGGGAGGACCGCCCCAGCATTTT.

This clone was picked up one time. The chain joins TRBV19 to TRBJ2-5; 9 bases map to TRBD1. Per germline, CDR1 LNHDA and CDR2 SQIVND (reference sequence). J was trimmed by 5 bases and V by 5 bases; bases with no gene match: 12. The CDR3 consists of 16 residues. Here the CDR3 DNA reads TGTGCCAGTAGTCCGCGAGGGACAGGGTATATGGAGACCCAGTACTTC. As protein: CASSPRGTGYMETQYF.

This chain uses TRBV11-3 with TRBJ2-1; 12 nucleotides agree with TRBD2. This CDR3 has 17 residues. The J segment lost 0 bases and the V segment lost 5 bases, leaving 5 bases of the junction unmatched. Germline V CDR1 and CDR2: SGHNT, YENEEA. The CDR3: CASSRGLAGSSYNEQFF. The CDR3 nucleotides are TGTGCCAGCAGCCGTGGACTAGCGGGAAGCTCCTACAATGAGCAGTTCTTC.

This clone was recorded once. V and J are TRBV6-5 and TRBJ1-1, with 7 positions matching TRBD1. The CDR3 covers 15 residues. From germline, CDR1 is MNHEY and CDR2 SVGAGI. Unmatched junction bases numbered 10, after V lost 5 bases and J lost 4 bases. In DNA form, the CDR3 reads TGTGCCAGCAGTATAGACAGGGTTTTGGGCACTGAAGCTTTCTTT. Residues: CASSIDRVLGTEAFF.

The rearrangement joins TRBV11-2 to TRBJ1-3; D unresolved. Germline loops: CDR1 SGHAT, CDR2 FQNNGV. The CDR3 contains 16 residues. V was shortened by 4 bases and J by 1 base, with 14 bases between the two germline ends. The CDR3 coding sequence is TGTGCCAGCAGCTCTCTTCGTCGAGGGTCTGGAAACACCATATATTTT. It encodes CASSSLRRGSGNTIYF.